This T cell receptor beta chain was recorded in a study of patients and donors after allogeneic stem cell transplantation. The germline gives CDR1 LGHDT, CDR2 YNNKEL (reference sequence). This CDR3 spans 16 amino acids. V shed 3 bases, J shed 5 bases, and the junction held 10 bases outside the gene matches. TCRdb re-called the RT-PCR reads with MiXCR, one entry per CDR3 protein. The table has hundreds of thousands of distinct CDR3 sequences, 16% seen once; the top ten hold roughly 7%. This receptor was identified in a human donor who was either an allogeneic HSCT recipient or a stem cell or donor lymphocyte infusion donor (not recorded which). It is not recorded whose cells these are; they may come from a transplant donor. The rearrangement joins TRBV3-1 to TRBJ2-5; 9 bases match TRBD2. Sequenced input: blood, either unsorted or a sorted T cell fraction (not recorded which). The CDR3 sequence: CASSQGGSGRGETQYF. CDR3 coding DNA: TGTGCCAGCAGCCAGGGGGGTAGCGGGAGAGGGGAGACCCAGTACTTC.